The rows below give T cell receptor beta chains drawn from one sample of a study of blood T cell repertoires in COVID-19. TCRdb's table, derived via immunoSEQ multiplex PCR, lists solely in-frame clones and lacks some. The repertoire holds about 120,000 clones, with roughly four fifths as singletons. Sequenced: peripheral blood. The receptors were gathered from a man aged 65 to 79 with active or convalescent COVID-19. Each CDR3 is given without its conserved first and last residue. The order of the fields is J gene, V gene, CDR3 protein.

j_gene: TRBJ1-5
v_gene: TRBV7-7
CDR3aa: ASSPTFGQPQH

j_gene: TRBJ1-6
v_gene: TRBV5-8
CDR3aa: ASSLKGGWDSPLH

j_gene: TRBJ1-1
v_gene: TRBV11-3
CDR3aa: ASSRVQRNTEAF

j_gene: TRBJ2-3
v_gene: TRBV4-1
CDR3aa: ASSQDLSSGGQGDTQY

j_gene: TRBJ1-4
v_gene: TRBV28
CDR3aa: ASRRAGDEKLF

j_gene: TRBJ2-1
v_gene: TRBV9
CDR3aa: ASSGSVRDRASNEQF

j_gene: TRBJ1-5
v_gene: TRBV12-5
CDR3aa: ASGWTGPSNQPQH

j_gene: TRBJ1-1
v_gene: TRBV18
CDR3aa: ASSLGRNTEAF

j_gene: TRBJ2-7
v_gene: TRBV19
CDR3aa: ASSESGPRYEQY

j_gene: TRBJ2-3
v_gene: TRBV5-1
CDR3aa: ASSPGLAGSNTDTQY

j_gene: TRBJ2-7
v_gene: TRBV9
CDR3aa: ASSVDSGTPRYEQY

j_gene: TRBJ2-1
v_gene: TRBV19
CDR3aa: ASSSGTGYFQQMYNEQF

j_gene: TRBJ2-1
v_gene: TRBV5-1
CDR3aa: ASSLGQSSYNEQF

j_gene: TRBJ2-7
v_gene: TRBV30
CDR3aa: AWSAGLAGGYEQY

j_gene: TRBJ1-3
v_gene: TRBV6-5
CDR3aa: ASSYSRTGSGNTIY

j_gene: TRBJ1-5
v_gene: TRBV27
CDR3aa: ASSLRSGSNQPQH

j_gene: TRBJ2-1
v_gene: TRBV18
CDR3aa: ASSPPTSGRAPYNEQF

j_gene: TRBJ1-2
v_gene: TRBV12-3/TRBV12-4
CDR3aa: ATTGQTNYGYT

j_gene: TRBJ1-3
v_gene: TRBV24-1
CDR3aa: ATSDYRGGDTIY

j_gene: TRBJ1-2
v_gene: TRBV3-1/TRBV3-2
CDR3aa: ASSQVRTGGHYGYT

j_gene: TRBJ2-6
v_gene: TRBV11-3
CDR3aa: ASSLEWGAGANVLT

j_gene: TRBJ2-2
v_gene: TRBV9
CDR3aa: ASSPEVTGELF

j_gene: TRBJ2-6
v_gene: TRBV11-2
CDR3aa: ASSLSSGANVLT

j_gene: TRBJ2-7
v_gene: TRBV6-5
CDR3aa: ASWKEGRVYEQY

j_gene: TRBJ2-1
v_gene: TRBV3-1/TRBV3-2
CDR3aa: ASSQVDRVNEQF

j_gene: TRBJ1-1
v_gene: TRBV2
CDR3aa: ASSEGDRGAEAF

j_gene: TRBJ1-5
v_gene: TRBV7-8
CDR3aa: ASSRLERGLNQPQH

j_gene: TRBJ1-4
v_gene: TRBV28
CDR3aa: ASSLKGTGEEKLF

j_gene: TRBJ1-2
v_gene: TRBV30
CDR3aa: AWSVHTGGGYT

j_gene: TRBJ1-2
v_gene: TRBV21-1
CDR3aa: ASTSTTGPVGYT

j_gene: TRBJ1-2
v_gene: TRBV19
CDR3aa: ASMMGGRELYYGYT

j_gene: TRBJ1-1
v_gene: TRBV5-1
CDR3aa: ASSPYGTQNTEAF

j_gene: TRBJ2-5
v_gene: TRBV5-6
CDR3aa: ASSSLVEGGVETQY